One T cell receptor (beta chain) is described in this entry. CDR3 length equals 17 residues. Germline values: CDR1 SEHNR, CDR2 FQNEAQ (reference sequence). The junction had 16 bases not matched to a gene; V was cut back by 5 bases and J by 7 bases. The entry originates in a study of blood T cell repertoires in COVID-19. Study-wide context: Spain, Italy and the United States supplied samples that represented acute and convalescent COVID-19. Sample material is recorded as cDNA or gDNA derived from T cells, B-cell-depleted T cells, or PBMCs.

Methods used by the authors: Scientists estimated how many nucleated cells there were by amplifying reference gene primers. The data were produced by immunoSEQ multiplex PCR, yet TCRdb's version contains in-frame clones alone and is incomplete. The V and J calls and clone size come from that table; D and trimming were worked out from the DNA. The profile shows approximately 65,000 clones, over 75% of them singletons. The clonotype comes from a young woman with acute or convalescent COVID-19. The sequencing input was peripheral blood. The rearrangement uses TRBV7-9 and TRBJ1-3; 8 nucleotides align to TRBD1. As DNA, the CDR3 is TGTGCCAGCAGCGGAGAAAATAGGGACAGGCTACGGAACACCATATATTTT. Protein product: CASSGENRDRLRNTIYF. Full variable domain (outside the CDR3, taken from reference TRBV7-9 and TRBJ1-3): DTGVSQNPRHKITKRGQNVTFRCDPISEHNRLYWYRQTLGQGPEFLTYFQNEAQLEKSRLLSDRFSAERPKGSFSTLEIQRTEQGDSAMYLCASSGENRDRLRNTIYFGEGSWLTVV.